These 28 T cell receptor beta chains came from one sample sequenced in a study of blood T cell repertoires in COVID-19. Sequencing used immunoSEQ multiplex PCR; TCRdb keeps in-frame clones, though not all of them. This sample has around 230,000 clones, with 85% to 90% found just once. Sequencing was performed on peripheral blood. Receptors originate from a man aged 50 or older with COVID-19, enrolled during active disease.

V usage is TRBV5-1 and J usage is TRBJ2-7, with D maybe TRBD2 (7 bases). Germline values: CDR1 SGHRS, CDR2 YFSETQ. Deletions cut 3 bases from V and 3 bases from J, with 16 bases between. The CDR3 covers 15 residues. CDR3 DNA: TGCGCCAGCAGCTATGTCGAAGGGGGGGACTACGAGCAGTACTTC. Encoded protein: CASSYVEGGDYEQYF.

The V gene is TRBV19, the J gene TRBJ1-5, with D possibly TRBD1 on 5 matching bases. This CDR3 has 14 residues. Germline lookup yields CDR1 LNHDA and CDR2 SQIVND (reference sequence). Trimming left V 6 bases short and J 8 bases short, with 17 bases between. DNA of the CDR3: TGTGCCAGTAGCCGAGACGGCCAGGGTAAGCCCCAGCATTTT. The encoded protein is CASSRDGQGKPQHF.

This clone was recorded only once. In DNA form, the CDR3 reads TGTGCCAGCTCAAGAGGGCTGAATCAGCCCCAGCATTTT. This translates into CASSRGLNQPQHF. The chain combines TRBV18 with TRBJ1-5; unclear D gene. The CDR3 runs 13 residues. Germline-derived CDR1 and CDR2 are KGHSH and LQKENI. Trimming pared 5 bases from V and 4 bases from J, leaving 9 bases between.

The chain couples TRBV3-1 (or the pseudogene TRBV3-2) to TRBJ2-1, with TRBD2 identical over 13 bases. The V gene end was trimmed by 1 base and the J gene end by 7 bases; junction bases not matched to a gene: 1. The length of the CDR3 is 15 residues. Per the germline V gene, CDR1 is LGHDT and CDR2 is YNNKEL (reference sequence). CDR3 nucleotides: TGTGCCAGCAGCCAAGCACTAGCGGGGGGGAATGAGCAGTTCTTC. This translates into CASSQALAGGNEQFF.

The genes are TRBV29-1 and TRBJ2-3, with D uncertain. V lost 0 bases to trimming and J lost 4 bases, with 11 bases between them. The V gene's germline CDR1 is SQVTM and CDR2 ANQGSEA. The CDR3 covers 14 residues. The CDR3 here is CSVEEGGGADTQYF. The DNA for the CDR3 is TGCAGCGTTGAAGAAGGTGGCGGCGCAGATACGCAGTATTTT.

The chain carries TRBV11-2 and TRBJ1-1; 7 bases are a match to TRBD1. Germline CDR1 is SGHAT and CDR2 is FQNNGV. The CDR3 sequence is 19 residues long. V shed 5 bases and J 0 bases; nucleotides not matched to a gene: 18. CDR3 nucleotide sequence: TGTGCCAGCAGCCGCCCTAACGGGACAGTGACTTCTATGAACACTGAAGCTTTCTTT. It encodes CASSRPNGTVTSMNTEAFF.

The gene calls are TRBV7-2 and TRBJ2-7; 10 nucleotides align to TRBD2. The CDR3 is made up of 14 amino acids. The junction had 2 bases not matched to a gene; V was cut back by 5 bases and J by 1 base. Germline CDR1 SGHTA, CDR2 FQGNSA. The CDR3 loop reads CASSKGLASYEQYF. The CDR3 DNA reads TGTGCCAGCAGCAAGGGACTAGCGTCCTACGAGCAGTACTTC.

This chain uses TRBV9 with TRBJ2-5; D remains ambiguous. This CDR3 is 13 amino acids long. Germline V gene sequence: CDR1 SGDLS, CDR2 YYNGEE. V lost 0 bases and J 5 bases, leaving 8 bases between the germline ends. The CDR3 region has the DNA TGTGCCAGCAGCGTAGGCGATTGGGAGACCCAGTACTTC. Translating gives CASSVGDWETQYF.

This clone was seen once. This chain links TRBV3-1 (or the pseudogene TRBV3-2) with TRBJ1-6, with no clear D. The germline V gene encodes CDR1 LGHDT and CDR2 YNNKEL (reference sequence). This CDR3 has 14 residues. Trimming shortened V by 4 bases and J by 7 bases, and 11 bases separated the two germline ends. The CDR3 reads CASSRRVQNSPLHF. The CDR3 DNA follows: TGTGCCAGCAGCCGCCGGGTCCAGAATTCACCCCTCCACTTT.

This sequence joins TRBV9 and TRBJ2-7, with D unresolved. CDR3 size: 15 residues. Germline V gene data show CDR1 as SGDLS and CDR2 as YYNGEE. The V end was cut by 0 bases, the J end by 2 bases, with 12 bases between. The CDR3 DNA reads as TGTGCCAGCAGCGTAGGGGCCGCCCAAGCCTACGAGCAGTACTTC. The encoded protein is CASSVGAAQAYEQYF.

The chain has TRBV28 and TRBJ1-5; D perhaps matches TRBD1 (6 bases). The CDR3 loop spans 15 amino acids. V was shortened by 2 bases and J by 5 bases, with 13 bases between the two germline ends. Germline V gene lookup returns CDR1 MDHEN and CDR2 SYDVKM. The chain's CDR3 is CASSLPNRADQPQHF. CDR3 sequence (DNA): TGTGCCAGCAGTTTACCGAACAGGGCCGATCAGCCCCAGCATTTT.

V is TRBV28 and J is TRBJ1-4; tentatively, D is TRBD1 (5 bases). CDR3 length equals 15 residues. CDR1 is MDHEN and CDR2 is SYDVKM in the germline V gene. The V end was cut by 5 bases, the J end by 5 bases, with 15 bases between. In nucleotides, the CDR3 is TGTGCCAGCAGTGGCCGGACAAGTTACAATGAAAAACTGTTTTTT. It is translated as CASSGRTSYNEKLFF.

The count of this clone is one. The chain uses TRBV7-2 and TRBJ2-7, with TRBD1 matching 9 bases. The CDR3 is 15 residues long. V was pared by 5 bases and J by 3 bases, with 8 bases of the junction left unmatched. Per germline, CDR1 SGHTA and CDR2 FQGNSA. CDR3 sequence: CASSPPTGGFYEQYF. DNA for the CDR3: TGTGCCAGCAGCCCACCTACAGGGGGCTTCTACGAGCAGTACTTC.

This chain uses TRBV5-1 with TRBJ2-5; TRBD2 agrees at 9 bases. Germline values: CDR1 SGHRS, CDR2 YFSETQ. CDR3 length: 15 amino acids. Germline trimming cut 4 bases from V and 1 base from J; bases unmatched to any gene: 5. The CDR3, as DNA: TGCGCCAGCAGCAAACTGACTAGCGGCCAAGAGACCCAGTACTTC. Encoded protein: CASSKLTSGQETQYF.

The genes are TRBV12-2 and TRBJ1-1; the table's D gene call, TRBD1, was not cross checked with the DNA. TRBV12-2 is assigned pseudogene status. The CDR3 length is 14 residues. DNA for the CDR3: TGTGCAAGTCGCTCCCCTTTGGACATATATTCAGCTTTCTTT. Its protein product is CASRSPLDIYSAFF.

The V call is TRBV6-6, the J call TRBJ1-1; 10 bases are shared with TRBD1. Trimming removed 6 bases from V and 5 bases from J; junction bases left unmatched: 6. From germline, CDR1 is MNHNY and CDR2 SVGAGI (reference sequence). The CDR3 is 14 residues long. CDR3: CASRRPGQGTEAFF. In nucleotides, the CDR3 is TGTGCCAGCAGGAGACCGGGACAGGGGACTGAAGCTTTCTTT.

This clone has just one count. This chain joins TRBV2 and TRBJ2-1; D possibly corresponds to TRBD2 (6 bases). The CDR3 has 16 residues. The ends were cut back, 6 bases at V and 5 bases at J, with 20 bases in the middle. Germline-derived CDR1 and CDR2 are SNHLY and FYNNEI. CDR3 DNA: TGTGCCAGCAGAGACCTACCTGGGACTGCAGACAATGAGCAGTTCTTC. Translation: CASRDLPGTADNEQFF.

The chain employs TRBV2 and TRBJ2-2, with D possibly TRBD2 on 6 matching bases. Per the germline V gene, CDR1 is SNHLY and CDR2 is FYNNEI. Trimming took 6 bases from V and 0 from J, leaving 17 bases between them. CDR3 length equals 17 residues. The CDR3, as DNA: TGTGCCAGCAGATGGCCTTCGGGGGTCCCGAACACCGGGGAGCTGTTTTTT. It translates to CASRWPSGVPNTGELFF.

The V call is TRBV6-5, the J call TRBJ1-2; D possibly corresponds to TRBD1 (5 bases). This CDR3 has 12 amino acids. Germline-derived CDR1 and CDR2 are MNHEY and SVGAGI. V shed 6 bases and J shed 4 bases, with 9 bases lying between them. The CDR3 sequence: CASRDDSYGYTF. CDR3 nucleotides: TGTGCCAGCAGAGACGACAGCTATGGCTACACCTTC.

V gene TRBV12-3 or TRBV12-4 combines with J gene TRBJ1-1, with D tentatively TRBD1 (6 bases). The germline V and J ends were trimmed by 6 bases and 4 bases, with 12 bases remaining between them. This CDR3 is built from 13 residues. The CDR3 region has the DNA TGTGCCAGCAGACAGGGACGCGGCACTGAAGCTTTCTTT. It translates to CASRQGRGTEAFF.

The chain recombines TRBV6-2 or TRBV6-3 with TRBJ1-2; D is uncertain. The V end was cut by 0 bases, the J end by 4 bases, with 6 bases between. Germline V lookup: CDR1 MNHEY, CDR2 SVGEGT. This CDR3 is 13 amino acids long. The DNA for the CDR3 is TGTGCCAGCAGTTACTCGAACAGCTATGGCTACACCTTC. Translation: CASSYSNSYGYTF.

This sequence joins TRBV6-1 and TRBJ2-1; D unclear. This CDR3 region has 15 residues. CDR1 and CDR2 (germline): MNHNS, SASEGT. V lost 3 bases and J 0 bases, leaving 9 bases between the germline ends. CDR3 bases: TGTGCCAGCAGTGAGTTGCGGAGCTCCTACAATGAGCAGTTCTTC. Its translation is CASSELRSSYNEQFF.

The rearrangement joins TRBV19 to TRBJ1-1; 9 bases are a match to TRBD1. V shed 1 base, J shed 5 bases, and the junction held 5 bases outside the gene matches. The CDR3 is 15 amino acids. Germline lookup yields CDR1 LNHDA and CDR2 SQIVND (reference sequence). CDR3 in amino acids: CASSIAHRGQTEAFF. DNA for the CDR3: TGTGCCAGTAGTATAGCGCACAGGGGGCAGACTGAAGCTTTCTTT.

The rearrangement links TRBV6-6 to TRBJ2-7; weak D call: TRBD2 (6 bases). CDR1 is MNHNY, CDR2 SVGAGI, per germline (reference sequence). V lost 0 bases and J lost 3, with 12 bases in between. This CDR3 has 15 residues. CDR3 sequence reads: CASSYSSQGGYEQYF. The CDR3 coding sequence is TGTGCCAGCAGTTACTCGAGTCAGGGAGGCTACGAGCAGTACTTC.

This clone was seen only once. The chain joins TRBV18 to TRBJ2-1; tentative D call: TRBD1 (6 bases). The CDR3 has 14 residues. Trimming took 8 bases from V and 5 from J, leaving 16 bases between them. CDR1 and CDR2 (germline): KGHSH, LQKENI. CDR3 bases: TGTGCCAGCGGACGAGAGGGGGTGCACAATGAGCAGTTCTTC. Residues: CASGREGVHNEQFF.

V usage is TRBV7-2 and J usage is TRBJ1-5; D is ambiguous. This CDR3 is built from 16 residues. From germline, CDR1 is SGHTA and CDR2 FQGNSA. Trimming took 5 bases from V and 2 from J, leaving 16 bases between them. Here the CDR3 reads CASSPGGTVRNQPQHF. The CDR3 nucleotides are TGTGCCAGCAGCCCCGGCGGAACGGTTCGCAATCAGCCCCAGCATTTT.

This chain joins TRBV20-1 and TRBJ1-1; 7 positions match TRBD1. The V segment lost 5 bases and the J segment 12 bases; nucleotides outside the gene matches: 6. Germline V gives CDR1 DFQATT, CDR2 SNEGSKA (reference sequence). This CDR3 is 10 amino acids long. CDR3 sequence reads: CSAATGRPFF. Here the CDR3 DNA reads TGCAGTGCTGCGACAGGGAGGCCTTTCTTT.

This clone was found once. The chain combines TRBV3-1 (or the pseudogene TRBV3-2) with TRBJ2-1, with 9 bases aligning to TRBD2. The CDR3 contains 12 residues. V was pared by 5 bases and J by 14 bases, with 7 bases of the junction left unmatched. Germline V gives CDR1 LGHDT, CDR2 YNNKEL (reference sequence). CDR3 in amino acids: CASSVTSGQEFF. The CDR3 bases are TGTGCCAGCAGCGTCACTAGCGGGCAAGAGTTCTTC.